The sample holds a few counts of the clone carrying this T cell receptor beta chain. Its antigen is not known. An overlapping HIV-1 Gag peptide pool stimulated these cells at roughly 0.97 ug/peptide/mL. Sorting of responding CD4+ T cells relied on upregulated CD40 ligand together with CD69. An approximately 19-hour stimulation of CD8-depleted PBMCs used anti-CD28/CD49d costimulation, CD40-blocking antibody and enfuvirtide. Germline assignment: CDR1 SNHLY and CDR2 FYNNEI. The V and J ends lost 3 bases and 5 bases respectively, with 2 bases between them. The CDR3 contains 11 residues. The entry originates in a study of persistence of HIV-infected CD4 T cells. Study-wide points: Antigen-responding cells were enriched for degenerate expanded CDR3beta sequences.

Sequencing used immunoSEQ version 4 in survey mode. Profiled with immunoSEQ multiplex PCR; TCRdb holds only in-frame clones, not every one. The profile shows fewer than 35,000 clones, roughly 70% of them singletons. This clonotype was obtained from an adult man with HIV who was CMV-seropositive. The input for sequencing was CD4+ T cells sorted from PBMCs after 18-hour stimulation, taken from a patient who received antiretroviral therapy. The chain carries TRBV2 and TRBJ2-1, with no clear D. CDR3 bases: TGTGCCAGCAGTGATGACAATGAGCAGTTCTTC. It is translated as CASSDDNEQFF.